Listed below are T cell receptor beta chains from one sample, sequenced in a study of blood T cell repertoires in COVID-19. Measured with immunoSEQ multiplex PCR; TCRdb has only the in-frame clones, and not every one. The sample yields 90,000 to 130,000 clones, approximately 68% seen once. Specimen: peripheral blood. The receptors shown here come from a woman aged 60-75 years with acute or convalescent COVID-19. Both conserved end residues are part of each CDR3. A D gene is named only where the DNA matches it firmly. Not all rows give a size; the values are once, few, many and, for expanded clones, a class.

>.|TRBJ1-4|.|TRBV6-1
CASSEARGGVEKLFF
TGTGCCAGCAGTGAAGCGAGGGGGGGAGTGGAAAAACTGTTTTTT
>once|TRBJ2-5|TRBD2|TRBV9
CASSVGLAGGQETQYF
TGTGCCAGCAGCGTAGGGCTAGCGGGGGGCCAAGAGACCCAGTACTTC
>once|TRBJ2-3|TRBD2|TRBV3-1/TRBV3-2
CASSQGSLAGGQGDTQYF
TGTGCCAGCAGCCAAGGATCGTTGGCGGGGGGGCAAGGGGATACGCAGTATTTT
>.|TRBJ1-4|TRBD1|TRBV6-4
CASSPDRASEKLFF
TGTGCCAGCAGCCCGGACAGGGCTTCAGAAAAACTGTTTTTT
>.|TRBJ1-2|TRBD1|TRBV19
CASSRQTGQGARGYGYTF
TGTGCCAGTAGTCGCCAGACGGGACAGGGGGCGCGAGGCTATGGCTACACCTTC
>.|TRBJ1-2|TRBD1|TRBV6-2/TRBV6-3
CASSSSGGQFYGYTF
TGTGCCAGCAGTAGCTCAGGGGGCCAATTCTATGGCTACACCTTC
>.|TRBJ2-6|TRBD2|TRBV15
CATSTGGSSGANVLTF
TGTGCCACCAGCACGGGAGGATCCTCTGGGGCCAACGTCCTGACTTTC
>.|TRBJ1-4|.|TRBV6-4
CASIGWRAKNEKLFF
TGTGCCAGCATCGGCTGGAGGGCCAAAAATGAAAAACTGTTTTTT
>.|TRBJ1-6|.|TRBV9
CASSSSSGGILSYNSPLHF
TGTGCCAGCAGCTCAAGTAGCGGGGGGATCCTCTCCTATAATTCACCCCTCCACTTT
>.|TRBJ2-1|TRBD2|TRBV7-2
CASSPTSDYNEQFF
TGTGCCAGCAGCCCGACTAGCGATTACAATGAGCAGTTCTTC
>.|TRBJ1-1|.|TRBV2
CASSEDGKAFF
TGTGCCAGCAGTGAAGACGGGAAAGCTTTCTTT
>once|TRBJ1-5|.|TRBV30
CAWSTYTGPNQPQHF
TGTGCCTGGAGTACCTATACAGGGCCCAATCAGCCCCAGCATTTT
>once|TRBJ1-3|.|TRBV13
CASSLEEAGNTIYF
TGTGCCAGCAGCTTAGAAGAGGCGGGAAACACCATATATTTT
>.|TRBJ1-5|.|TRBV30
CAWSVRGGPFNQPQHF
TGTGCCTGGAGTGTAAGGGGGGGCCCCTTTAATCAGCCCCAGCATTTT
>few|TRBJ1-3|TRBD1|TRBV6-5
CASSPGQGTRNTIYF
TGTGCCAGCAGTCCGGGACAGGGGACAAGAAACACCATATATTTT
>few|TRBJ1-6|TRBD1|TRBV19
CASSILGTGFSPPLHF
TGTGCCAGTAGTATCCTGGGGACAGGGTTCTCGCCACCCCTCCACTTT
>.|TRBJ1-1|.|TRBV10-3
CAILRGLNTEAFF
TGTGCCATCCTGCGGGGTCTGAACACTGAAGCTTTCTTT
>few|TRBJ2-7|TRBD2|TRBV9
CASSVTSGATYEQYF
TGTGCCAGCAGCGTCACTAGCGGCGCTACCTACGAGCAGTACTTC
>.|TRBJ2-1|TRBD1|TRBV9
CASSGTGRHNNEQFF
TGTGCCAGCAGCGGGACAGGGCGACACAACAATGAGCAGTTCTTC
>once|TRBJ1-2|.|TRBV19
CASTPGNYGYTF
TGTGCCAGTACCCCAGGGAACTATGGCTACACCTTC
>.|TRBJ1-5|.|TRBV6-6
CASSYWGLYSNQPQHF
TGTGCCAGCAGTTACTGGGGACTGTATAGCAATCAGCCCCAGCATTTT
>.|TRBJ1-5|TRBD1|TRBV6-5
CASTVRGVSNQPQHF
TGTGCCAGCACCGTCAGGGGGGTCAGCAATCAGCCCCAGCATTTT
>.|TRBJ2-3|TRBD2|TRBV7-3
CASSPGTSGGNPDTQYF
TGTGCCAGCAGCCCCGGGACTAGCGGGGGGAACCCAGATACGCAGTATTTT
>.|TRBJ2-7|TRBD2|TRBV10-2
CASSVSSGGPYEQYF
TGCGCCAGCAGTGTTAGTAGCGGGGGGCCCTACGAGCAGTACTTC
>.|TRBJ1-6|TRBD1|TRBV6-1
CASSGTGVSYNSPLHF
TGTGCCAGCAGTGGGACAGGAGTTTCCTATAATTCACCCCTCCACTTT
>.|TRBJ1-1|.|TRBV12-3/TRBV12-4
CASSLVGGFEAFF
TGTGCCAGCAGTTTAGTAGGGGGATTTGAAGCTTTCTTT
>once|TRBJ1-4|.|TRBV5-6
CASSTTGYNEKLFF
TGTGCCAGCAGTACCACAGGGTATAATGAAAAACTGTTTTTT
>.|TRBJ1-2|.|TRBV3-1/TRBV3-2
CASSLSGADYGYTF
TGTGCCAGCAGCCTCAGCGGGGCAGACTATGGCTACACCTTC
>.|TRBJ1-1|TRBD1|TRBV5-1
CASSAGQGDKAFF
TGCGCCAGCAGCGCAGGACAGGGGGATAAAGCTTTCTTT
>.|TRBJ1-1|TRBD1|TRBV7-9
CASSLTTGAVETFF
TGTGCCAGCAGCCTCACAACAGGGGCGGTAGAAACTTTCTTT